This T cell receptor (beta chain) came from a study of a mutant IDH1 vaccine in newly diagnosed glioma. Study context: Of treated patients, approximately 62% were men and approximately 40% women, averaging around 39 years.

Regarding this clone: Antigen unknown.

Time point of the sample: week 23, last vaccination. Vaccinated patients received 300 ug of mutant IDH1 20-mer peptide per dose, with topical imiquimod. Donor diagnoses consisted of new WHO grade 3 or 4 IDH1-mutant, ATRX-lost astrocytomas. The CDR3 has 14 amino acids. Germline values: CDR1 GTSNPN, CDR2 SVGIG (reference sequence). V was shortened by 1 base and J by 4 bases, with 14 bases between the two germline ends. TCRdb's copy holds only in-frame clones and misses some; the assay was immunoSEQ multiplex PCR. The data contain under 85,000 clones, approximately 85% of them singletons. Study-wide findings and caveats: Overall, 93.3% of patients had vaccine-induced immune responses. Pseudoprogression appears to have had no connection to changes in top peripheral T cell clonotypes.

The receptor was isolated from a woman aged 45-65 years with glioma. The V gene is TRBV30, the J gene TRBJ2-7; D not resolved. The specimen comprised PBMCs, sampled from a glioma patient whose treatment included an IDH1 peptide vaccine. In nucleotides, the CDR3 is TGTGCCTGGAGTGAGGGCTCTATGAATTACGAGCAGTACTTC. It specifies CAWSEGSMNYEQYF.